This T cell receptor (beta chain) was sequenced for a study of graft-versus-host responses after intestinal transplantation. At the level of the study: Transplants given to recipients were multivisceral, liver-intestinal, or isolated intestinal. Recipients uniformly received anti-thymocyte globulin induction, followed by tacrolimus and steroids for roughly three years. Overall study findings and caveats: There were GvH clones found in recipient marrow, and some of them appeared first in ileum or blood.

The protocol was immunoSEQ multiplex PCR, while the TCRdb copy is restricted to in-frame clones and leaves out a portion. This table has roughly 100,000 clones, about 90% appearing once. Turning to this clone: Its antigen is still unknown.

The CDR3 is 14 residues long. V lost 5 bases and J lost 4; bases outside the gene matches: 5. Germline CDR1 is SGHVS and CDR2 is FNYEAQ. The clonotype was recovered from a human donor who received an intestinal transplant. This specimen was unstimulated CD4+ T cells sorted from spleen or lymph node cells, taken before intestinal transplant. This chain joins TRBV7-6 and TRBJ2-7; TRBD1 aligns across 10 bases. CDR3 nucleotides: TGTGCCAGCAGCCCGGGACAGGGGCTGTACGAGCAGTACTTC. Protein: CASSPGQGLYEQYF.